This T cell receptor (beta chain) emerged from a study of control samples from healthy donors and cancer patients. CDR3 length: 14 residues. The ends were cut back, 1 base at V and 2 bases at J, with 7 bases in the middle. Per the germline V gene, CDR1 is SGHTA and CDR2 is FQGTGA. Libraries were prepared by immunoSEQ multiplex PCR; TCRdb keeps only in-frame clonotypes and omits some of them. This table holds about 84,000 clones, roughly 91% found once. Material: blood. The sequence came from a young man in good health. J is TRBJ2-3 and V is TRBV7-3, with D unresolved. Written as DNA, the CDR3 is TGTGCCAGCAGCTTAAATCTATTCACAGATACGCAGTATTTT. This gives the protein CASSLNLFTDTQYF.